This note documents a single TCR beta chain sequence. Germline CDR1 SQVTM, CDR2 ANQGSEA. J was trimmed by 0 bases and V by 5 bases; bases with no gene match: 6. This CDR3 contains 16 residues. Sequencing targeted TCR beta in T cells from blood (CD8+ and CD4+). The multiple sclerosis control cohort comprised treatment-naive individuals presenting with stable or active relapsing-remitting disease. FACS enriched CD8+ TEMRA cells, while bulk CD8+ and CD4+ were negatively isolated. Reverse transcription used about 0.45 to 1 ug RNA and random hexamers. Amplification of TCR beta CDR3 spanned 54 Vbeta and 13 Jbeta via immunoSEQ multiplex PCR. A single record per CDR3 protein comes from TCRdb applying MiXCR to the immunoSEQ multiplex PCR reads. Seen here are 150,000 to 200,000 distinct CDR3 sequences, 90% to 97% observed once, and the top ten hold approximately 0.1%. This record comes from a study of CD8 T cells in Susac syndrome.

V and J are TRBV29-1 and TRBJ2-6, with TRBD1 identical over 8 bases. This clonotype originated in a human donor with multiple sclerosis. Sequencing was done on a sample of CD4+ T cells from PBMCs. CDR3 coding DNA: TGCAGCGTTAGGCAGGGGGCTACCTCTGGGGCCAACGTCCTGACTTTC. This encodes CSVRQGATSGANVLTF.